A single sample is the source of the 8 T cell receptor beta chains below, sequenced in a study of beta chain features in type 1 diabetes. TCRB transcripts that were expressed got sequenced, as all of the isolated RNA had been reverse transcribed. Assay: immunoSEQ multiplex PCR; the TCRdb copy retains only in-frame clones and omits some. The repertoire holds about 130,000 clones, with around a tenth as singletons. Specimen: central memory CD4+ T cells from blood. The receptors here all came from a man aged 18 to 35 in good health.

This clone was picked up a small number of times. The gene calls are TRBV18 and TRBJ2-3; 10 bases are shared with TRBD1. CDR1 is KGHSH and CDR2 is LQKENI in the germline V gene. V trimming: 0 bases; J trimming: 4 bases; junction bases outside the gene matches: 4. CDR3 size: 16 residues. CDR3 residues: CASSPPTGGISDTQYF. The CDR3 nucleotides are TGTGCCAGCTCACCACCGACAGGGGGCATATCAGATACGCAGTATTTT.

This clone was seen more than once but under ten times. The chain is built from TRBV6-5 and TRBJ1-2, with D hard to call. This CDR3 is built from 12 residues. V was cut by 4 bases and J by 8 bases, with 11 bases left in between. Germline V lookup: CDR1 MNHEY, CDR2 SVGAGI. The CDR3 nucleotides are TGTGCCAGCAGTTCGCGGGGAGGCGGCTACACCTTC. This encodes CASSSRGGGYTF.

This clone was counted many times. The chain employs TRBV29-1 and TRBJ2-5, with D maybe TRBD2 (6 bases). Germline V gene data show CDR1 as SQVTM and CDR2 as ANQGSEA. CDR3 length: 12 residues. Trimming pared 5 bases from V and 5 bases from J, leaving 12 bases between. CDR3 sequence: CSVLGGMETQYF. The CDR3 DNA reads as TGCAGCGTTCTTGGAGGGATGGAGACCCAGTACTTC.

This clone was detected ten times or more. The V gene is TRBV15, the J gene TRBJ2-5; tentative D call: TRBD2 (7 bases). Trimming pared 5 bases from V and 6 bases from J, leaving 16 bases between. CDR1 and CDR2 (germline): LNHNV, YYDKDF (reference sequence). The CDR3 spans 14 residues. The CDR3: CATSPPGGGQTQYF. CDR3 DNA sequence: TGTGCCACCAGCCCACCGGGGGGCGGACAGACCCAGTACTTC.

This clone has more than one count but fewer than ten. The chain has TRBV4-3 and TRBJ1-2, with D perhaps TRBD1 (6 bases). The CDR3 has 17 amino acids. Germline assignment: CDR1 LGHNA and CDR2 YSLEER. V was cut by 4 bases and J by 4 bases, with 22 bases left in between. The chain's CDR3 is CASSPRPGQSTGYGYTF. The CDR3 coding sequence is TGCGCCAGCAGCCCCCGACCTGGACAGTCGACAGGCTATGGCTACACCTTC.

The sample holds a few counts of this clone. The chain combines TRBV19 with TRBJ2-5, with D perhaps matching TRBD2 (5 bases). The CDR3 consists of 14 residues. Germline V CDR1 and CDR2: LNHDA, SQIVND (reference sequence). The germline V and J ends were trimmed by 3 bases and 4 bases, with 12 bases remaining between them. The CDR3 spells CASSIGGRGETQYF. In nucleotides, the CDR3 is TGTGCCAGTAGTATTGGCGGGCGAGGAGAGACCCAGTACTTC.

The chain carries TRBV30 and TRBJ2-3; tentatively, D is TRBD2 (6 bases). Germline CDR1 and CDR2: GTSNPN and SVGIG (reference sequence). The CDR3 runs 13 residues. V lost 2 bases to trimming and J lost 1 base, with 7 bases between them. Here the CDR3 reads CAWSPGGTDTQYF. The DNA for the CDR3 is TGTGCCTGGAGTCCGGGGGGCACAGATACGCAGTATTTT.

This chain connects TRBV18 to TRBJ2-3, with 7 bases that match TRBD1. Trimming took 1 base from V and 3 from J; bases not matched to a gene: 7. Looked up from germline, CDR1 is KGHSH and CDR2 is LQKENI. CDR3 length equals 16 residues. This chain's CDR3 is CASSPLKGGDTDTQYF. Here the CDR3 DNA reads TGTGCCAGCTCACCACTGAAAGGGGGCGATACAGATACGCAGTATTTT.